Below are 18 T cell receptor beta chains sequenced from a single sample in a study of PD-1 blockade in classical Hodgkin lymphoma. Assay used: immunoSEQ multiplex PCR; TCRdb lists only in-frame clones, some missing. The table has 90,000 to 110,000 clones, roughly nine tenths seen once; the top ten hold 15% to 20%. Time point in this sample: cycle 4 day 1 (C4D1), after 5 to 7 weeks of nivolumab. All trial patients relapsed after autologous stem cell transplantation. The starting material was peripheral blood mononuclear cells (PBMCs), obtained before the fourth cycle of nivolumab. The origin of the receptors is a human donor with classical Hodgkin lymphoma.

This chain uses TRBV4-1 with TRBJ2-2; 8 positions match TRBD2. Per the germline V gene, CDR1 is MGHRA and CDR2 is YSYEKL. CDR3 size: 18 residues. J was trimmed by 7 bases and V by 4 bases; bases with no gene match: 17. CDR3 loop: CASSLTPIAGSLHGELFF. CDR3 nucleotide sequence: TGCGCCAGCAGCCTCACCCCGATAGCGGGATCTCTCCACGGGGAGCTGTTTTTT.

As regards this clone: One junction end disagrees with the germline gene, perhaps due to a read error. J is TRBJ2-7 and V is TRBV4-1; D is unclear. This CDR3 has 11 residues. Germline CDR1 and CDR2: MGHRA and YSYEKL. CDR3 sequence reads: CASSLLGVQSF. Written as DNA, the CDR3 is TGCGCCAGCAGCCTCCTCGGAGTACAGTCCTTC.

The chain uses TRBV11-3 and TRBJ2-4; D may be TRBD2 (5 bases). V gave up 1 base and J gave up 1 base, with 11 bases separating them. This CDR3 contains 16 residues. Germline CDR1 and CDR2: SGHNT and YENEEA. CDR3 DNA: TGTGCCAGCAGCTTAGGTCCCGGGGATGCCAAAAACATTCAGTACTTC. Translated: CASSLGPGDAKNIQYF.

Of note for this clone: A single base separates this from a much larger clone, so it may be a read error. Other nucleotide sequences from this sample produce the same CDR3. The chain combines TRBV5-1 with TRBJ2-7, with 8 positions matching TRBD1. Germline assignment: CDR1 SGHRS and CDR2 YFSETQ. The CDR3 sequence is 14 residues long. The V segment lost 4 bases and the J segment 2 bases; nucleotides outside the gene matches: 5. CDR3 loop: CASSPTGQAYEQYF. CDR3 coding DNA: TGCGCCAGCAGCCCAACGGGACAGGCCTACGAGCAGTACTTC.

J is TRBJ2-1 and V is TRBV18, with 7 bases aligning to TRBD2. Per germline, CDR1 KGHSH and CDR2 LQKENI. The CDR3 is 16 residues long. The trim removed 5 bases at V and 4 bases at J, leaving 11 bases unmatched. The CDR3 DNA reads TGTGCCAGCTCATCCTCGGCTAGCGGAGTATACAATGAGCAGTTCTTC. It is translated as CASSSSASGVYNEQFF.

The chain employs TRBV7-2 and TRBJ2-7; either TRBD1 or TRBD2 may fit D (5 bases each). This CDR3 has 11 residues. V was shortened by 3 bases and J by 12 bases, with 12 bases between the two germline ends. Germline values: CDR1 SGHTA, CDR2 FQGNSA. CDR3: CASSLLGEMYF. The CDR3 DNA is TGTGCCAGCAGCTTGCTAGGGGAGATGTACTTC.

This chain connects TRBV2 to TRBJ2-5, with TRBD1 matching over 9 bases. Looked up from germline, CDR1 is SNHLY and CDR2 is FYNNEI. The V and J ends lost 4 bases and 5 bases, in that order; junction bases with no gene match: 5. The CDR3 has 14 amino acids. The CDR3 DNA follows: TGTGCCAGCAGTGCAGGACAGGGGAGGGAGACCCAGTACTTC. It specifies CASSAGQGRETQYF.

This clone was seen only once. The gene calls are TRBV28 and TRBJ1-5; no clear D. V shed 4 bases and J shed 6 bases, with 13 bases lying between them. The CDR3 consists of 14 residues. In germline, CDR1 is MDHEN, CDR2 SYDVKM. DNA of the CDR3: TGTGCCAGCAGTTCCACCTCTCAACGTCAGCCCCAGCATTTT. This sequence encodes CASSSTSQRQPQHF.

This clone was recorded only once. The chain has TRBV4-3 and TRBJ2-4; possibly TRBD2 for D (7 bases). CDR1 is LGHNA and CDR2 is YSLEER in the germline V gene. The CDR3 has 15 amino acids. Trimming took 3 bases from V and 2 from J, leaving 11 bases between them. The CDR3 DNA reads TGCGCCAGCAGCCAGGGGGGGGGCTCCAAAAACATTCAGTACTTC. Translation: CASSQGGGSKNIQYF.

The rearrangement uses TRBV19 and TRBJ2-1; D not certain. CDR1 LNHDA and CDR2 SQIVND come from the germline V gene (reference sequence). The CDR3 consists of 14 residues. V was trimmed by 6 bases and J by 0 bases, leaving 9 bases between them. The CDR3 sequence is CASSLVSSYNEQFF. In nucleotides, the CDR3 is TGTGCCAGTAGCCTTGTGAGCTCCTACAATGAGCAGTTCTTC.

The chain links TRBV14 to TRBJ2-7; 8 nucleotides match TRBD2. The J segment lost 4 bases and the V segment lost 8 bases, leaving 7 bases of the junction unmatched. The CDR3 spans 13 residues. Germline lookup yields CDR1 SGHDN and CDR2 FVKESK. The CDR3 bases are TGTGCCAGCGGAACTAGCGGCTCATACGAGCAGTACTTC. Translating it yields CASGTSGSYEQYF.

V is TRBV7-8 and J is TRBJ1-2, with 8 positions matching TRBD1. The V segment lost 4 bases and the J segment 3 bases; nucleotides outside the gene matches: 10. The CDR3 is 16 amino acids. Germline CDR1 and CDR2: SGHVS and FQNEAQ. CDR3 sequence reads: CASSSDREGLDYGYTF. The CDR3 nucleotides read TGTGCCAGCAGCTCGGACAGGGAGGGGCTAGACTATGGCTACACCTTC.

For this clone: This CDR3 is also generated by other DNA sequences in the sample. The rearrangement links TRBV4-3 to TRBJ1-2, with 7 bases that match TRBD1. Germline values: CDR1 LGHNA, CDR2 YSLEER. J was trimmed by 4 bases and V by 0 bases; bases with no gene match: 2. This CDR3 is built from 14 residues. Here the CDR3 reads CASSQEPGGYGYTF. The CDR3, as DNA: TGCGCCAGCAGCCAAGAACCAGGGGGCTATGGCTACACCTTC.

In regard to this clone: Other DNA variants within this sample encode the same CDR3. The V and J genes are TRBV30 and TRBJ2-7; D is uncertain. CDR1 GTSNPN and CDR2 SVGIG come from the germline V gene (reference sequence). V was trimmed by 2 bases and J by 4 bases, leaving 6 bases between them. This CDR3 has 11 residues. CDR3 sequence: CAWSWGYEQYF. In nucleotides, the CDR3 is TGTGCCTGGAGTTGGGGATACGAGCAGTACTTC.

Written as DNA, the CDR3 is TGTGCCAGCAGTCGCCGGGACTCGAGAACAGATACGCAGTATTTT. It specifies CASSRRDSRTDTQYF. This chain uses TRBV27 with TRBJ2-3; the D gene is possibly TRBD2 (6 bases). Trimming pared 5 bases from V and 3 bases from J, leaving 15 bases between. The length of the CDR3 is 15 residues. Germline V gene sequence: CDR1 MNHEY, CDR2 SMNVEV (reference sequence).

The rearrangement uses TRBV30 and TRBJ1-3; perhaps TRBD1 as D (5 bases). Trimming shortened V by 4 bases and J by 0 bases, and 13 bases separated the two germline ends. The CDR3 contains 15 residues. Per germline, CDR1 GTSNPN and CDR2 SVGIG (reference sequence). The DNA of the CDR3 is TGTGCCTGGACCAGCTTGGGACTCTCTGGAAACACCATATATTTT. Protein product: CAWTSLGLSGNTIYF.

The chain employs TRBV19 and TRBJ1-1; 9 bases are shared with TRBD1. CDR1 is LNHDA, CDR2 SQIVND, per germline (reference sequence). The CDR3 totals 14 residues. Trimming cost V 9 bases and J 1 base; bases outside gene matches: 6. The CDR3 DNA reads TGTGCCAGCTCGGACAGGGGAAAGAACACTGAAGCTTTCTTT. Amino acids: CASSDRGKNTEAFF.

This clone was observed a few times. This chain links TRBV2 with TRBJ2-1; 10 bases align to TRBD2. Germline trimming cut 4 bases from V and 3 bases from J; bases unmatched to any gene: 3. Germline V gene sequence: CDR1 SNHLY, CDR2 FYNNEI. The length of the CDR3 is 15 residues. CDR3 amino acids: CASSVSSGSYNEQFF. In DNA form, the CDR3 reads TGTGCCAGCAGTGTTTCTAGCGGGAGCTACAATGAGCAGTTCTTC.